This T cell receptor (beta chain) stems from a study of blood T cell repertoires in COVID-19. Study as a whole: Both acute and convalescent COVID-19 samples were obtained from the United States, Italy and Spain. Sources were T cells, B-cell-depleted T cells, or PBMCs; the material itself was cDNA or gDNA.

Per the original data handling: Using reference gene primer amplification, nucleated cell counts were estimated. The assay was immunoSEQ multiplex PCR, and TCRdb's table has in-frame clones only and misses some. V and J calls plus clone size are reproduced from that table; the DNA served to infer D and trimming. Counted here are 200,000 to 250,000 clones, approximately 86% occurring once; the ten biggest clones make up around 3.5%. Germline CDR1 SGHNT, CDR2 YENEEA. The CDR3 totals 13 residues. V trimming: 1 base; J trimming: 13 bases; junction bases outside the gene matches: 4. This TCR was recovered from a woman older than 75 with acute or convalescent COVID-19. Sequencing used peripheral blood. This chain connects TRBV11-3 to TRBJ2-7; 13 bases line up with TRBD2. The CDR3 bases are TGTGCCAGCAGCTTAGGACTAGCGGGGGGACTCTACTTC. The encoded protein is CASSLGLAGGLYF.